Here is one T cell receptor (beta chain) with its context. Its antigen remains undetermined. No base quality information exists; no much larger clone differs at one position. The method behind the library was the immunoSEQ multiplex PCR assay. A mixture of 60 forward primers for TCR Vbeta segments and 13 reverse primers for TCR Jbeta segments was used in the multiplex PCR. The CDR3 region of rearranged TCR beta genes was amplified from genomic DNA by a multiplex PCR assay. The Illumina HiSeq System was used to sequence the amplified TCR beta libraries as 87-base-pair reads. Concerning the study's data processing: In a later analysis, 80 million or so unique TCR beta chains were counted across the 500 to 700 repertoires, and around 10 million of these chains were shared by at least two donors. A nearest-neighbor algorithm error-corrected the raw reads and collapsed the reads into unique sequences, merging closely related sequences to remove PCR and sequencing errors. CDR3 sequences were aligned to IMGT reference sequences to assign V, D and J gene segments. For a sequence to be retained, at least a six-nucleotide match to both a V gene segment and a J gene segment was required. Rearrangements were called productive when the CDR3 lacked stop codons and stayed in frame with V and J; all others were non-productive. CDR3 was defined by IMGT convention, running from the second conserved V-encoded cysteine to the conserved J-encoded phenylalanine. Sequences without an unambiguous match to a single V gene segment were excluded from the earlier analysis of 587 of the donors. In an earlier analysis of several hundred of the donors, V segments were called functional above 56.7% productive rearrangements and were called segregating when the between-donor standard deviation exceeded 5%. To diagnose cytomegalovirus status from the catalog of TCR beta chain sequences, a statistical classification framework was built. In a later analysis, V and J genes were assigned by comparing TCR nucleotide sequences against IMGT/GENE-DB human TR gene sequences. In a later analysis, CDR3 sequences and most-parsimonious VDJ recombination scenarios were assigned using the TCRdist pipeline. In a later analysis, each TCR beta chain was defined by its CDR3 amino acid sequence together with its V-gene family, and reads without a unique V-gene family were excluded. To address suspected cross-contamination and a sequencing artifact, a later analysis removed roughly 640 highly shared, low-generation-probability nucleotide sequences. For each public chain, a later analysis derived a clonal expansion index from normalized ranks of inferred template counts within each repertoire. Generation probabilities in a later analysis came from a VDJ recombination model fitted to out-of-frame rearrangements, and those results were checked against IGoR. In a later analysis, hypergeometric tests were used to score TCR-TCR, TCR-HLA and TCR-CMV co-occurrence, with a repertoire-size bias correction applied to TCR pairs. False discovery rates were estimated in a later analysis by permuting HLA or CMV assignments 20 times. In a later analysis, co-occurring TCRs were grouped with DBSCAN, and TCRdist sequence similarity was added when clustering was performed within HLA-allele-positive subsets. Repertoires with fewer than 30,000 or more than 120,000 public chains, plus five repertoires with anomalous nucleotide sharing, were excluded from co-occurrence clustering. Not all clones reach the TCRdb copy of this immuneACCESS table, which keeps in-frame sequences only. Checked studies attribute under half of the gap to unresolved V genes and leave the rest unexplained. That table gives V, J and clone size, and the DNA gave D and trimming. In this sample the table shows roughly 190,000 clones, about four fifths of which occur a single time. The ten largest clones capture 2% to 3% of the sample.

This sample is drawn from a study of cytomegalovirus exposure and HLA in healthy donors (dated by TCRdb to about 2017). Regarding the research as a whole: An earlier analysis of 587 of the donors reported over 250 Gb of sequence data and 117 million unique TCR beta sequences obtained from about 180 million T cells. A handful of DR-DQ haplotypes were handled as single units for association and clustering because linkage in the cohort was strong. In a later genetic analysis, genome-wide SNP genotypes for about three fifths of the roughly 670 donors were used, and that subset was treated as a discovery cohort. In addition to the first cohort of approximately 650 subjects, a separate validation cohort of some 120 different subjects was used. Alongside the repertoire data, information on donor age, sex, ethnicity and CMV serostatus was compiled. Among 398 genotyped donors of the cohort, an average of about 240,000 unique TCR beta nucleotide sequences was sequenced per donor, of which about 19% were non-productive. An early release covering around 630 HLA-typed donors comprised 250 to 350 gigabases of sequencing data and around 86 million unique TCR sequences. Every discovery cohort repertoire had been produced on one sequencing platform. HLA typing included class I and class II loci at four-digit resolution. The aim of the study was to test whether cataloging public T cell receptors could identify signatures of past pathogen exposure. In a later analysis, previously published TCR beta repertoires from 600 to 850 donors were re-analyzed and high-resolution HLA genotyping was added so that TCR occurrence patterns could be studied. In an earlier analysis of 550 to 700 of the donors, high-throughput TCR beta sequencing was used to judge whether each TCR beta V gene segment behaved as functional or pseudogenic. Among the approximately 400 genotyped donors, 75% to 90% belonged to the genetic ancestry cluster associated with self-reported Caucasian donors. The number of donors typed differed by locus, with 629-630 for A, B, C, DRB1 and DQB1, roughly 520 for DQA1, about 610 for DPA1, and 400 to 490 for DPB1. The study profiled the T cell repertoires of under 850 subjects by immunosequencing and related them to cytomegalovirus serostatus. To predict cytomegalovirus infection status, the study combined high-throughput TCR immunosequencing, statistical association of individual TCRs with disease status, and machine learning. Rather than drawing on any new phenotypic data, the later analysis identified candidate immune exposures from TCR beta sequences and the way those sequences occurred across donors. Results the study describes overall, beyond this receptor: According to a later analysis, TCR association rates differed among HLA loci, with DRB1 alleles showing the most associated TCRs and HLA-C alleles showing the fewest. In a later genetic analysis, fewer N-insertions in productive TCRs were reported among donors in an Asian-associated ancestry cluster than the approximately 710-donor mean. For the cohort, immune exposure information was limited to CMV serostatus. According to a later analysis, most CMV-associated TCR beta chains appeared to be HLA-restricted, and the HLA associations seemed to be driven largely by CMV exposure. The classifier was reported to diagnose cytomegalovirus status with high specificity and sensitivity in both the original and validation cohorts. Presence/absence analyses assumed roughly uniform sequencing depth across donors, an assumption that may not hold. HLA typing was unavailable for some donors at each locus, so association tests used only the typed subset. This cohort had only TCR beta chains sequenced, and the lack of alpha or paired-chain data limited which features could be detected. In a later analysis, several top co-occurrence clusters were reported to appear linked to parvovirus B19, influenza, CMV and Epstein-Barr virus. Some IMGT-functional V segments, including TRBV6-2 and TRBV6-3, could not be distinguished by the 87-base-pair reads and were therefore excluded. In vitro tests confirmed that three of the cytomegalovirus-associated TCR beta chains recognize cytomegalovirus antigens. In an earlier analysis of some 550 of the donors, most TCR beta V segments were observed in productive rearrangements about 90% or about 30% of the time, broadly matching IMGT annotations. According to the authors, the approach could potentially be generalized to other disease states and immunological phenotypes. A cluster of highly shared sequence variants was judged likely to represent a technical artifact of the sequencing pipeline. V-gene and J-gene trimming of TCR beta chains was associated with a missense DCLRE1C variant in a later genetic analysis, and the association was replicated in an independent cohort. Specific HLA alleles were associated with 15,000 to 20,000 TCR beta sequences at a false discovery rate of 0.05 in a later analysis. Some 16 rarely observed V segments, including chromosome 9 orphons, were excluded from the earlier analysis of approximately 500 of the donors because counts were too low. Correlated functional status among segregating V segments might reflect linkage disequilibrium, but an unknown experimental factor could not be ruled out. Compared with equally common non-associated chains, HLA-associated TCR beta chains in a later analysis were more clonally expanded and had lower generation probabilities. While some public TCRs were present in many individuals, most TCR sequences turned up only very rarely across donors. A total of some 180 TCR beta chains were listed by the study as associated with cytomegalovirus. Assigning TCR associations to individual alleles was difficult when HLA alleles, especially DR and DQ, strongly co-occurred. A further reported finding was that TCR beta sequences accurately predicted the HLA-A and HLA-B alleles for most subjects in the first cohort.

The cohort comprised fewer than 700 healthy bone marrow donors. All cohort members were sampled while nominally healthy, although unrecorded immune exposures were likely present. The donor was CMV seropositive and was included in the group of 250 to 300 seropositive cohort members. A peripheral blood sample was collected from each donor, and TCR beta sequencing was performed on peripheral blood mononuclear cells. Genomic DNA was extracted from the blood cell samples with the Qiagen DNeasy Blood Extraction Kit. The CDR3 has 17 amino acids, counting the end cysteine and phenylalanine. Of the read, only the CDR3 DNA is kept; its 51 bases are in frame from base 1. The V and J ends are trimmed by 0 bases and 3 bases, leaving 14 bases between them. The germline V gene (reference sequence) gives CDR1 as LNHNV and CDR2 as YYDKDF.

Recombination connected TRBV15 to TRBJ1-4; perhaps TRBD1 is the D gene, with 6 bases matching. The source of this sequence is a woman between 50 and 59 years old in good health and CMV-seropositive. The specimen was PBMCs. The nucleotides read TGTGCCACCAGCAGAGAACGGGGGGCCCTGTCTAATGAAAAACTGTTTTTT. This yields the protein CATSRERGALSNEKLFF.